The 21 T cell receptor beta chains presented below share a single source sample, sequenced in a study of TIL therapy for anti-PD-1-resistant metastatic lung cancer. As for time point: pre-treatment sample, taken before nivolumab and TIL therapy. Tumor tissue came from excised metastases, mostly pleural nodules or supraclavicular lymph nodes. The libraries were made with immunoSEQ v3. Clones were sequenced by immunoSEQ multiplex PCR, and TCRdb holds only the in-frame ones, with some missing. The sample lists approximately 87,000 clones, roughly two thirds occurring once. The sample was tumor tissue, taken at baseline. The receptor set was obtained from a person aged 25 to 80 with non-small cell lung cancer.

This clone was picked up a small number of times. The chain joins TRBV30 to TRBJ2-3; 8 bases match TRBD1. V lost 6 bases to trimming and J lost 0 bases; unmatched junction nucleotides: 8. Germline loops: CDR1 GTSNPN, CDR2 SVGIG (reference sequence). The CDR3 extends over 15 amino acids. This CDR3 reads CACRTGSLSTDTQYF. In DNA, the CDR3 is TGTGCCTGCCGGACAGGGAGCCTTAGCACAGATACGCAGTATTTT.

The genes are TRBV7-8 and TRBJ1-3; D remains unclear. The germline V gene has CDR1 SGHVS and CDR2 FQNEAQ. V was trimmed by 1 base and J by 0 bases, leaving 7 bases between them. CDR3 length: 15 amino acids. The CDR3, as DNA: TGTGCCAGCAGCTTAGAGAATCTCTCTGGAAACACCATATATTTT. This sequence encodes CASSLENLSGNTIYF.

V usage is TRBV7-2 and J usage is TRBJ1-4, with a tentative D call TRBD1 (6 bases). Trimming cost V 1 base and J 7 bases, with 13 bases left between them. This CDR3 region has 15 residues. Germline V gives CDR1 SGHTA, CDR2 FQGNSA. CDR3 sequence: CASSLDPGAGEKLFF. The CDR3 coding sequence is TGTGCCAGCAGCTTAGACCCGGGGGCTGGTGAAAAACTGTTTTTT. The full variable domain, rest sourced from reference TRBV7-2 and TRBJ1-4, is GAGVSQSPSNKVTEKGKDVELRCDPISGHTALYWYRQSLGQGLEFLIYFQGNSAPDKSGLPSDRFSAERTGGSVSTLTIQRTQQEDSAVYLCASSLDPGAGEKLFFGSGTQLSVL.

This clone was seen only a few times. The genes are TRBV4-3 and TRBJ1-2; 7 bases are shared with TRBD1. Germline assignment: CDR1 LGHNA and CDR2 YSLEER. CDR3 length equals 14 residues. With 2 bases clipped from V and 6 bases from J, the junction kept 6 bases outside the gene matches. The chain's CDR3 is CASSQQYTGDGYTF. In DNA form, the CDR3 reads TGCGCCAGCAGCCAACAATATACAGGGGATGGCTACACCTTC.

This rearrangement joins TRBV27 to TRBJ1-5; D is uncertain. The CDR3 is made up of 15 amino acids. CDR1 MNHEY and CDR2 SMNVEV come from the germline V gene (reference sequence). V lost 5 bases, J lost 0 bases, and 11 bases lay in between. For the CDR3, the DNA is TGTGCCAGCAGTGTACAGAAAGGTAGCAATCAGCCCCAGCATTTT. Its protein product is CASSVQKGSNQPQHF.

The chain carries TRBV7-2 and TRBJ2-7; 7 nucleotides agree with TRBD1. Trimming at V came to 8 bases and at J to 4 bases, leaving 5 bases not matched to a gene. From germline, CDR1 is SGHTA and CDR2 FQGNSA. The CDR3 has 12 residues. CDR3 nucleotide sequence: TGTGCCAGCGGCTACAGGGGTTACGAGCAGTACTTC. Translated: CASGYRGYEQYF.

This clone was counted only a few times. V usage is TRBV5-1 and J usage is TRBJ1-1; D call uncertain. The CDR3 spans 15 residues. Trimming removed 1 base from V and 2 bases from J, with 12 bases in between. Germline V gene lookup returns CDR1 SGHRS and CDR2 YFSETQ. The CDR3 loop reads CASSLTDGRNTEAFF. DNA of the CDR3: TGCGCCAGCAGCTTGACTGACGGGCGAAACACTGAAGCTTTCTTT. The full variable domain, in which reference TRBV5-1 and TRBJ1-1 provide the parts outside the CDR3, is KAGVTQTPRYLIKTRGQQVTLSCSPISGHRSVSWYQQTPGQGLQFLFEYFSETQRNKGNFPGRFSGRQFSNSRSEMNVSTLELGDSALYLCASSLTDGRNTEAFFGQGTRLTVV.

The chain couples TRBV14 to TRBJ2-7; TRBD1 aligns across 12 bases. V shed 3 bases and J 4 bases; nucleotides not matched to a gene: 4. Looked up from germline, CDR1 is SGHDN and CDR2 is FVKESK. The CDR3 extends over 15 amino acids. CDR3 protein: CASSHPGQGAYEQYF. For the CDR3, the DNA is TGTGCCAGCAGCCACCCGGGACAGGGGGCTTACGAGCAGTACTTC.

This clone has just one count. The chain is built from TRBV5-1 and TRBJ2-7; TRBD2 aligns across 10 bases. Germline CDR1 is SGHRS and CDR2 is YFSETQ. The CDR3 runs to 14 residues. V dropped 3 bases and J dropped 3; count of bases not matched to a gene: 3. The DNA for the CDR3 is TGCGCCAGCAGCTGGGCTAGCGGGGGCTACGAGCAGTACTTC. Translated: CASSWASGGYEQYF.

This chain links TRBV5-6 with TRBJ1-2; D gene ambiguous. Germline V gene data show CDR1 as SGHDT and CDR2 as YYEEEE. V lost 2 bases and J lost 4, with 9 bases in between. The length of the CDR3 is 13 residues. The CDR3 DNA is TGTGCCAGCAGCTTCCCGCCCTTCTATGGCTACACCTTC. Its translation: CASSFPPFYGYTF.

This chain uses TRBV24-1 with TRBJ2-3; 11 nucleotides align to TRBD2. The CDR3 is made up of 18 amino acids. The germline V gene encodes CDR1 KGHDR and CDR2 SFDVKD. V was pared by 3 bases and J by 0 bases, with 7 bases of the junction left unmatched. The CDR3 region is CATSDGPSGGLSTDTQYF. The CDR3 nucleotides are TGTGCCACCAGTGATGGGCCTAGCGGGGGGCTTAGCACAGATACGCAGTATTTT.

V and J are TRBV6-1 and TRBJ1-5; 7 bases line up with TRBD1. Unmatched junction bases numbered 8, after V lost 2 bases and J lost 1 base. Germline V CDR1 and CDR2: MNHNS, SASEGT. The CDR3 spans 17 residues. CDR3 in DNA: TGTGCCAGCAGTGAATTACGATCCAGGGGGAGCAATCAGCCCCAGCATTTT. Translating it yields CASSELRSRGSNQPQHF.

This chain joins TRBV5-6 and TRBJ1-2; no reliable D call. Trimming stripped 1 base from V and 0 bases from J, with 10 bases between. The CDR3 extends over 15 amino acids. Germline loops: CDR1 SGHDT, CDR2 YYEEEE. This CDR3 is CASSLNGLTNYGYTF. The CDR3 nucleotides read TGTGCCAGCAGCTTGAATGGTCTGACTAACTATGGCTACACCTTC.

This clone was seen a few times. This rearrangement joins TRBV28 to TRBJ2-2; 10 nucleotides line up with TRBD2. The V gene end was trimmed by 4 bases and the J gene end by 5 bases; junction bases not matched to a gene: 7. Germline V gene sequence: CDR1 MDHEN, CDR2 SYDVKM. The CDR3 runs to 16 residues. The CDR3 sequence: CASSSPSGSGTGELFF. The CDR3 DNA reads TGTGCCAGCAGTTCTCCTAGCGGGAGTGGTACCGGGGAGCTGTTTTTT.

This clone was observed a few times. This rearrangement joins TRBV19 to TRBJ2-7, with 10 positions matching TRBD1. The CDR3 covers 13 residues. CDR1 is LNHDA and CDR2 is SQIVND in the germline V gene (reference sequence). The V and J ends lost 9 bases and 2 bases, in that order; junction bases with no gene match: 4. This chain's CDR3 is CASSDRGPYEQYF. The CDR3 DNA reads TGTGCCAGCTCAGACAGGGGGCCCTACGAGCAGTACTTC.

The chain uses TRBV14 and TRBJ1-1; no definite D call. The CDR3 covers 14 residues. Germline CDR1 reads SGHDN; CDR2 reads FVKESK. V was clipped by 0 bases and J by 11 bases, with 16 bases between them. The CDR3 here is CASSQDRTSPGAFF. The CDR3 DNA reads as TGTGCCAGCAGCCAAGATAGGACGAGCCCTGGGGCTTTCTTT.

The chain recombines TRBV6-2 or TRBV6-3 with TRBJ2-7, with D possibly matching TRBD1 (5 bases). Germline V gene sequence: CDR1 MNHEY, CDR2 SVGEGT. The CDR3 spans 12 residues. V lost 3 bases to trimming and J lost 5 bases, with 8 bases between them. The DNA of the CDR3 is TGTGCCAGCAGTTATTGGGGCCACGAGCAGTACTTC. Its translation is CASSYWGHEQYF.

The chain recombines TRBV6-5 with TRBJ2-1, with D possibly being TRBD2 (6 bases). The V end lost 2 bases, the J end lost 8 bases, and 16 bases lay between the germline ends. The length of the CDR3 is 15 residues. Germline assignment: CDR1 MNHEY and CDR2 SVGAGI. The CDR3, as DNA: TGTGCCAGCAGTTACGAGGAGGGAGTAAGATATGAGCAGTTCTTC. Its translation is CASSYEEGVRYEQFF.

CDR3 nucleotides: TGTGCCAGCTGGCCGGGGACAAACTCTGGAAACACCATATATTTT. Translating it yields CASWPGTNSGNTIYF. The V gene is TRBV6-5, the J gene TRBJ1-3; tentative D call: TRBD1 (6 bases). The CDR3 is 15 residues long. The germline V gene has CDR1 MNHEY and CDR2 SVGAGI. Trimming shortened V by 8 bases and J by 0 bases, and 14 bases separated the two germline ends.

The chain links TRBV9 to TRBJ2-1; TRBD2 aligns across 12 bases. V shed 3 bases and J 0 bases; nucleotides not matched to a gene: 4. CDR3 size: 17 residues. Germline-derived CDR1 and CDR2 are SGDLS and YYNGEE. CDR3 amino acids: CASSATSGGRSYNEQFF. DNA of the CDR3: TGTGCCAGCAGCGCTACTAGCGGGGGGCGCTCCTACAATGAGCAGTTCTTC.

This rearrangement joins TRBV6-6 to TRBJ2-2, with 10 bases fitting TRBD1. V lost 5 bases to trimming and J lost 6 bases; unmatched junction nucleotides: 12. Germline V gene lookup returns CDR1 MNHNY and CDR2 SVGAGI (reference sequence). The CDR3 totals 17 residues. The CDR3 bases are TGTGCCAGCAGTCACAGGCTTGGGACAGGGGAATCCGGGGAGCTGTTTTTT. This translates into CASSHRLGTGESGELFF.